This T cell receptor beta chain originates from a study of memory CD4+ T cells and cytomegalovirus serostatus. Single viable CD3+CD4+CD8-CD45RO+ cells were sorted as the memory CD4+ T cells. The V end was cut by 6 bases, the J end by 5 bases, with 8 bases between. Germline CDR1 and CDR2: LGHNT and FRNRAP. The CDR3 runs 12 residues. Whole-study findings and limits: CD4+ memory repertoires contained about 40% of the roughly 160 reported CMV TCRbeta sequences.

About this clone: Its cognate antigen is unknown.

Sequencing was performed with immunoSEQ multiplex PCR; in TCRdb, only in-frame clones are kept and a portion is missing. The table lists some 57,000 clones, roughly four fifths of them singletons. This chain links TRBV12-5 with TRBJ1-5; D is unclear. The receptor was derived from an adult in good health and CMV-seronegative. Specimen: memory CD4+ T cells from blood. CDR3 loop: CASGRSDQPQHF. The CDR3 region has the DNA TGTGCTAGTGGCAGGTCCGATCAGCCCCAGCATTTT.